Reported below is one TCR beta chain. The donors were adults (healthy and HIV-negative) with no recent acute infections or vaccinations. Measured with immunoSEQ multiplex PCR; TCRdb has only the in-frame clones, and not every one. This sample has roughly 2,500,000 clones, with 93% found just once. The data stem from a study of shared clonotypes between healthy human individuals. From germline, CDR1 is SGHNT and CDR2 YYREEE (reference sequence). The V and J ends lost 4 bases and 1 base respectively, with 11 bases between them. CDR3 size: 14 residues. The chain combines TRBV5-4 with TRBJ1-1; a possible D gene is TRBD1 (5 bases). This clonotype was obtained from a man between 18 and 35 years old in good health. Some clones in this sample may be carry-over from other donors' samples. Specimen: naive CD4+ T cells from PBMCs. Regarding subset: CD45RA+ positively selected. The CDR3 DNA reads TGTGCCAGCAGCCATTTCGACAGGAACACTGAAGCTTTCTTT. Protein product: CASSHFDRNTEAFF.